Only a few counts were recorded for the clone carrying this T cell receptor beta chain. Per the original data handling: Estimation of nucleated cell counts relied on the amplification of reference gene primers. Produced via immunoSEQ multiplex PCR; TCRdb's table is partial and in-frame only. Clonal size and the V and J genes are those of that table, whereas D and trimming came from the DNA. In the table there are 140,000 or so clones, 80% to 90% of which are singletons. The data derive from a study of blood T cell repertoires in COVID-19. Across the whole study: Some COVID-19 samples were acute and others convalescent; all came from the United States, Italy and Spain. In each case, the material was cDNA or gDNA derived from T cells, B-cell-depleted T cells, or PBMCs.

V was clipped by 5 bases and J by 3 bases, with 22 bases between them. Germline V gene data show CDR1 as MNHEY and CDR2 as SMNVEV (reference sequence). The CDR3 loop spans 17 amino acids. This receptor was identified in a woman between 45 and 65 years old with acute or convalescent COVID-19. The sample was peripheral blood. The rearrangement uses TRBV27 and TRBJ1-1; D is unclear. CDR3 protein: CASSPIPGFVRDTEAFF. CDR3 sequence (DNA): TGTGCCAGCAGTCCAATCCCGGGATTTGTTCGGGACACTGAAGCTTTCTTT.